The 27 T cell receptor beta chains below were found in one sample sequenced in a study of T cells in Graves' hyperthyroidism and ophthalmopathy. The TCR beta CDR3 regions underwent amplification using RNA transcripts as the source. A first-round RT-PCR of the TCR CDR3 used the HTBI primer set. A single record per CDR3 protein comes from TCRdb applying MiXCR to the multiplex PCR reads. This sample has hundreds of thousands of distinct CDR3 sequences, with about a third found just once. The sequenced sample consisted of blood. The source of these receptors is a woman aged 35 to 49 with Graves' hyperthyroidism.

As regards this clonotype: A much more abundant neighbour one base away suggests this may be a read error. The chain carries TRBV10-3 and TRBJ2-7; no clear D. From germline, CDR1 is ENHRY and CDR2 SYGVKD. The CDR3 is made up of 13 amino acids. The CDR3 protein is CAINESGSGEQYF. CDR3 coding DNA: TGTGCCATCAATGAGTCTGGGTCCGGCGAGCAGTACTTC.

J is TRBJ1-6 and V is TRBV7-3; a possible D gene is TRBD1 (5 bases). Germline V CDR1 and CDR2: SGHTA, FQGTGA. The CDR3 totals 16 residues. Trimming took off 3 bases at V and 0 bases at J, with 9 bases between the two ends. Written as DNA, the CDR3 is TGTGCCAGCAGCTTTGCAGGGAGCTCCTATAATTCACCCCTCCACTTT. Amino acid sequence: CASSFAGSSYNSPLHF.

In this sample, this clonotype turned up many times. CDR3 bases: TGTGCCATCAGTGAGTCGATGCGGGAGGGGTACGAGCAGTACTTC. Translated, it gives CAISESMREGYEQYF. The J gene is TRBJ2-7, the V gene TRBV10-3, with 9 nucleotides matching TRBD2. The CDR3 totals 15 residues. Germline V CDR1 and CDR2: ENHRY, SYGVKD. Trimming removed 0 bases from V and 4 bases from J; junction bases left unmatched: 4.

The gene calls are TRBV15 and TRBJ1-5; D is unresolved. Per the germline V gene, CDR1 is LNHNV and CDR2 is YYDKDF (reference sequence). The V and J ends lost 0 bases and 9 bases respectively, with 15 bases between them. This CDR3 has 15 residues. DNA for the CDR3: TGTGCCACCAGCAGAGATGGAGTCTCGATCGGGCCCCAGCATTTT. This translates into CATSRDGVSIGPQHF.

The chain uses TRBV20-1 and TRBJ2-7; possibly TRBD1 for D (6 bases). This CDR3 is 12 amino acids long. Germline V CDR1 and CDR2: DFQATT, SNEGSKA (reference sequence). CDR3 nucleotides: TGCAGCGCCGCCTTCGAGGGGGACGAGCAGTACTTC. Its translation: CSAAFEGDEQYF.

This chain links TRBV4-3 with TRBJ2-5; no clear D. The V gene lost 1 base and the J gene lost 3 bases, with 12 bases spanning the gap. The CDR3 extends over 15 amino acids. The germline V gene encodes CDR1 LGHNA and CDR2 YSLEER. CDR3 sequence reads: CASSQGEPFKETQYF. CDR3 sequence (DNA): TGCGCCAGCAGCCAAGGGGAACCATTTAAAGAGACCCAGTACTTC.

This clonotype showed up just a few times. The chain employs TRBV10-3 and TRBJ2-3, with D perhaps matching TRBD1 or TRBD2 (5 bases each). V gave up 2 bases and J gave up 6 bases, with 15 bases separating them. The CDR3 has 15 residues. From germline, CDR1 is ENHRY and CDR2 SYGVKD. For the CDR3, the DNA is TGTGCCATCAGTGAGGATCAAAGGGGAGCGGATACGCAGTATTTT. It specifies CAISEDQRGADTQYF.

This clonotype showed up many times. The gene calls are TRBV11-3 and TRBJ1-1; D is uncertain. CDR1 SGHNT and CDR2 YENEEA come from the germline V gene. Trimming removed 0 bases from V and 1 base from J, with 6 bases in between. The CDR3 extends over 14 amino acids. CDR3 coding DNA: TGTGCCAGCAGCTTAGACTTGAGGAACACTGAAGCTTTCTTT. Its translation: CASSLDLRNTEAFF.

As for this clonotype: An end of the junction differs from the germline gene, which may be a read error. The chain links TRBV11-2 to TRBJ2-5, with unresolved D. The germline gives CDR1 SGHAT, CDR2 FQNNGV. The CDR3 totals 13 residues. CDR3 DNA: TGTGCCAGCAGCTTATGGGTGAAAGAGGCCCAGTACTTC. This translates into CASSLWVKEAQYF.

This clonotype was seen only once. The chain joins TRBV2 to TRBJ1-3; 8 bases map to TRBD1. CDR3 length: 15 amino acids. V lost 6 bases, J lost 4 bases, and 8 bases stayed unmatched. Looked up from germline, CDR1 is SNHLY and CDR2 is FYNNEI. The CDR3 sequence is CASSSTGGGGNTIYF. The DNA for the CDR3 is TGTGCCAGCAGCTCTACAGGGGGGGGGGGAAACACCATATATTTT.

This clonotype was observed a handful of times. This chain links TRBV7-8 with TRBJ2-7, with 9 bases aligning to TRBD1. V trimming: 1 base; J trimming: 7 bases; junction bases outside the gene matches: 8. The length of the CDR3 is 15 residues. The germline gives CDR1 SGHVS, CDR2 FQNEAQ. The CDR3 sequence is CASSLDLGQGREQYF. The CDR3, as DNA: TGTGCCAGCAGCTTAGATCTTGGACAGGGGCGAGAGCAGTACTTC.

The rearrangement joins TRBV2 to TRBJ1-3; D possibly corresponds to TRBD1 (5 bases). Germline V lookup: CDR1 SNHLY, CDR2 FYNNEI. The ends were cut back, 6 bases at V and 4 bases at J, with 19 bases in the middle. This CDR3 is built from 16 residues. CDR3 coding DNA: TGTGCCAGCAGCCAAGATAGGGGCCTCGCCGGAAACACCATATATTTT. It codes for CASSQDRGLAGNTIYF. Full variable domain (missing parts from reference TRBV2 and TRBJ1-3): EPEVTQTPSHQVTQMGQEVILRCVPISNHLYFYWYRQILGQKVEFLVSFYNNEISEKSEIFDDQFSVERPDGSNFTLKIRSTKLEDSAMYFCASSQDRGLAGNTIYFGEGSWLTVV.

This clonotype was observed a single time. This may be a read error, as it is one base from a much larger clone. This is likely a read error, given that the CDR3 carries no conserved phenylalanine or tryptophan at its end. This chain links TRBV20-1 with TRBJ2-7; perhaps TRBD1 as D (8 bases). The CDR3 spans 13 residues. The germline V and J ends were trimmed by 5 bases and 4 bases, with 15 bases remaining between them. Germline CDR1 reads DFQATT; CDR2 reads SNEGSKA (reference sequence). In DNA form, the CDR3 reads TGCAGTGCTCCTCTACAGGGGGGGTACGAGCAGTACCTC. Protein product: CSAPLQGGYEQYL.

The chain carries TRBV5-1 and TRBJ2-3; maybe TRBD2 (6 bases). The CDR3 is 14 amino acids. Trimming left V 2 bases short and J 2 bases short, with 9 bases between. Germline values: CDR1 SGHRS, CDR2 YFSETQ. CDR3 in DNA: TGCGCCAGCAGCTTCGCGGGACTCACAGATACGCAGTATTTT. Its translation is CASSFAGLTDTQYF. Looking up the rest from reference TRBV5-1 and TRBJ2-3 gives the full variable domain: KAGVTQTPRYLIKTRGQQVTLSCSPISGHRSVSWYQQTPGQGLQFLFEYFSETQRNKGNFPGRFSGRQFSNSRSEMNVSTLELGDSALYLCASSFAGLTDTQYFGPGTRLTVL.

This chain links TRBV5-1 with TRBJ2-2; D is perhaps TRBD2 (5 bases). This CDR3 comprises 15 residues. CDR1 is SGHRS and CDR2 is YFSETQ in the germline V gene. V was shortened by 2 bases and J by 2 bases, with 10 bases between the two germline ends. The CDR3 nucleotides are TGCGCCAGCAGCTTTGCAAGGACTAACACCGGGGAGCTGTTTTTT. Encoded protein: CASSFARTNTGELFF.

This sequence joins TRBV19 and TRBJ2-5; 7 bases are a match to TRBD2. The trim removed 3 bases at V and 11 bases at J, leaving 18 bases unmatched. CDR1 and CDR2 from the germline V gene are LNHDA and SQIVND (reference sequence). The CDR3 runs to 16 residues. CDR3 in amino acids: CASSMGSTSAGDTQYF. In DNA, the CDR3 is TGTGCCAGTAGTATGGGTTCAACTAGCGCGGGAGATACGCAGTACTTC.

Written as DNA, the CDR3 is TGTGCCAGCAGGCTGAATGGGGCTCGGAATGAAAAACTGTTTTTT. This translates into CASRLNGARNEKLFF. The chain couples TRBV10-3 to TRBJ1-4, with a possible D match to TRBD1 (5 bases). The CDR3 runs 15 residues. Germline assignment: CDR1 ENHRY and CDR2 SYGVKD. The germline V and J ends were trimmed by 10 bases and 5 bases, with 20 bases remaining between them.

Note on this clonotype: This likely comes from a read error, as the CDR3 has no conserved phenylalanine or tryptophan at its end. The rearrangement joins TRBV29-1 to TRBJ2-2, with a possible D match to TRBD2 (6 bases). The V gene's germline CDR1 is SQVTM and CDR2 ANQGSEA. The CDR3 has 13 amino acids. The V end lost 7 bases, the J end lost 6 bases, and 15 bases lay between the germline ends. The CDR3 DNA is TGCAGCGCCCAAAATAGCGGCGCCGGGGAGCTGTTTCTT. Protein: CSAQNSGAGELFL.

The chain joins TRBV19 to TRBJ2-7; TRBD2 matches at 7 bases. After removal of 5 bases from V and 2 bases from J, the junction contained 3 bases not matched to a gene. Germline CDR1 reads LNHDA; CDR2 reads SQIVND (reference sequence). The CDR3 spans 13 residues. CDR3 in amino acids: CASSAGGAYEQYF. The CDR3 region has the DNA TGTGCCAGTAGTGCTGGGGGGGCCTACGAGCAGTACTTC.

V gene TRBV6-2 or TRBV6-3 combines with J gene TRBJ1-2; 9 nucleotides align to TRBD1. The V and J ends lost 2 bases and 4 bases, in that order; junction bases with no gene match: 5. There are 15 residues in the CDR3. CDR1 MNHEY and CDR2 SVGEGT come from the germline V gene. The CDR3 DNA sequence: TGTGCCAGCAGTTACCCCCTGACAGGGGGCTATGGCTACACCTTC. It translates to CASSYPLTGGYGYTF.

This clonotype was detected ten times or more. V is TRBV11-2 and J is TRBJ2-6, with D possibly matching TRBD2 (5 bases). The ends were cut back, 0 bases at V and 3 bases at J, with 9 bases in the middle. CDR3 length: 16 residues. The V gene's germline CDR1 is SGHAT and CDR2 FQNNGV. The CDR3 reads CASSLDPRDGANVLTF. The CDR3 bases are TGTGCCAGCAGCTTAGATCCCCGGGATGGGGCCAACGTCCTGACTTTC.

This clonotype was found a few times. The chain links TRBV4-3 to TRBJ2-5, with TRBD1 matching 8 bases. The V segment lost 0 bases and the J segment 3 bases; nucleotides outside the gene matches: 3. Germline CDR1 and CDR2: LGHNA and YSLEER. This CDR3 contains 15 residues. CDR3: CASSQEGGQEETQYF. The DNA of the CDR3 is TGCGCCAGCAGCCAAGAAGGGGGACAGGAAGAGACCCAGTACTTC.

The rearrangement joins TRBV6-6 to TRBJ2-7; TRBD1 aligns across 9 bases. This CDR3 spans 17 amino acids. V was pared by 0 bases and J by 0 bases, with 6 bases of the junction left unmatched. The germline V gene encodes CDR1 MNHNY and CDR2 SVGAGI (reference sequence). DNA for the CDR3: TGTGCCAGCAGTTACTCCACCCGGGACAGGGTCTCCTACGAGCAGTACTTC. It specifies CASSYSTRDRVSYEQYF.

This clonotype has more than one count but fewer than ten. J is TRBJ2-2 and V is TRBV6-6; tentatively, D is TRBD1 (8 bases). Germline lookup yields CDR1 MNHNY and CDR2 SVGAGI (reference sequence). The CDR3 covers 15 residues. V lost 2 bases to trimming and J lost 5 bases, with 12 bases between them. The CDR3 is CASSYDRGGTGELFF. Written as DNA, the CDR3 is TGTGCCAGCAGTTACGACAGGGGAGGGACCGGGGAGCTGTTTTTT.

This sequence joins TRBV7-3 and TRBJ1-1; 8 nucleotides match TRBD1. Germline V CDR1 and CDR2: SGHTA, FQGTGA. The CDR3 totals 17 residues. Trimming at V came to 3 bases and at J to 4 bases, leaving 13 bases not matched to a gene. CDR3 in amino acids: CASSFKPRQGSGTEAFF. The CDR3 region has the DNA TGTGCCAGCAGCTTCAAACCCAGACAGGGGTCGGGCACTGAAGCTTTCTTT.

There are many counts of this clonotype. The chain links TRBV20-1 to TRBJ1-4, with unresolved D. Germline V gene lookup returns CDR1 DFQATT and CDR2 SNEGSKA (reference sequence). CDR3 length: 13 amino acids. V was trimmed by 4 bases and J by 0 bases, leaving 6 bases between them. The CDR3 DNA is TGCAGTGCTACCTCGGCAACTAATGAAAAACTGTTTTTT. As protein: CSATSATNEKLFF.

This clonotype was seen many times. The chain joins TRBV7-2 to TRBJ1-2; D ambiguous. The V end lost 4 bases, the J end lost 5 bases, and 17 bases lay between the germline ends. Per germline, CDR1 SGHTA and CDR2 FQGNSA. This CDR3 contains 15 residues. The CDR3 DNA is TGTGCCAGCAGCTCCTCGGGAGTCTTCCTTTATGGCTACACCTTC. Protein: CASSSSGVFLYGYTF.